This TCR beta chain was documented in a study of blood T cell repertoires in COVID-19. Study background: Material from acute and convalescent COVID-19 was sourced from the United States, Italy and Spain. Sample material is recorded as cDNA or gDNA derived from T cells, B-cell-depleted T cells, or PBMCs.

Original analysis: How many nucleated cells were present was estimated from reference gene primer amplification. Assay used: immunoSEQ multiplex PCR; TCRdb lists only in-frame clones, some missing. Clonal size and the V and J genes are those of that table, whereas D and trimming came from the DNA. The sample holds about 350,000 clones, roughly nine tenths seen once. Patients in Seattle were enrolled during active infection, then followed longitudinally. This CDR3 has 14 residues. The V gene's germline CDR1 is SGHTA and CDR2 FQGNSA. Trimming pared 2 bases from V and 4 bases from J, leaving 11 bases between.

The TCR sequence derives from a woman in her sixties or seventies with COVID-19, enrolled during active disease. Sequencing used peripheral blood. This chain joins TRBV7-2 and TRBJ1-1; D call uncertain. CDR3 sequence reads: CASSLRRAGTEAFF. As DNA, the CDR3 is TGTGCCAGCAGCTTACGAAGGGCGGGCACTGAAGCTTTCTTT.